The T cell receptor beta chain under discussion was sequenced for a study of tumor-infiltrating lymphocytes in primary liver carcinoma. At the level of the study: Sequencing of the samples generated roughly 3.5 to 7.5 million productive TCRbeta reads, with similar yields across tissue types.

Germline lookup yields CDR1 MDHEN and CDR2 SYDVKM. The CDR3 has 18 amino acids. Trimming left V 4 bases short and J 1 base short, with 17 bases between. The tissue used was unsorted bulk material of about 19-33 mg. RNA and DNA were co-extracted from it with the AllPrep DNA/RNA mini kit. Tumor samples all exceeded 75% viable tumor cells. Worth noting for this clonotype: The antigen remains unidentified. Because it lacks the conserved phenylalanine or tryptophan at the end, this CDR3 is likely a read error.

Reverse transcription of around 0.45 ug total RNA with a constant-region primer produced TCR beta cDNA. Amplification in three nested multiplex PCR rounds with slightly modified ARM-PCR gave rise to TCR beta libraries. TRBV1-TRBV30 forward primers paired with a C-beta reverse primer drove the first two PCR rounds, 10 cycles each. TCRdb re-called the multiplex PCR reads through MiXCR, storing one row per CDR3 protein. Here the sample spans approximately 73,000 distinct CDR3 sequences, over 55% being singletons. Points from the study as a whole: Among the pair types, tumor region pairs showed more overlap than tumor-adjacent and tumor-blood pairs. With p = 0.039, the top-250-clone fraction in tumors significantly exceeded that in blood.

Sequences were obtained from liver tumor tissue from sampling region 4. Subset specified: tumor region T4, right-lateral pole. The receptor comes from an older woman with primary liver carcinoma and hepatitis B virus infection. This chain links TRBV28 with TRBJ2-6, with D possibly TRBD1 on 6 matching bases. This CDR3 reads CASSSNPGDASGANVLTS. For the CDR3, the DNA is TGTGCCAGCAGTTCGAATCCAGGGGACGCATCTGGGGCCAACGTCCTGACTTCC.